Below, 23 T cell receptor beta chains from the same sample are listed, as sequenced in a study of control samples from healthy donors and cancer patients. Sequencing used immunoSEQ multiplex PCR; TCRdb keeps in-frame clones, though not all of them. The table lists roughly 130,000 clones, 91% of them singletons. Sequenced sample: blood. The receptors stem from a man between 18 and 29 years old in good health.

The chain carries TRBV12-3 or TRBV12-4 and TRBJ1-1; D not certain. V was cut by 3 bases and J by 4 bases, with 6 bases left in between. The CDR3 is 12 residues long. The DNA for the CDR3 is TGTGCCAGCAGTTTTAGTGGCACTGAAGCTTTCTTT. Its translation is CASSFSGTEAFF.

The rearrangement links TRBV6-2 or TRBV6-3 to TRBJ1-3; D call uncertain. CDR1 is MNHEY and CDR2 is SVGEGT in the germline V gene. The length of the CDR3 is 14 residues. V was shortened by 7 bases and J by 0 bases, with 10 bases between the two germline ends. CDR3 residues: CASIPIASGNTIYF. Written as DNA, the CDR3 is TGTGCCAGCATCCCAATCGCCTCTGGAAACACCATATATTTT.

The chain couples TRBV6-2 or TRBV6-3 to TRBJ1-5; 8 bases align to TRBD1. CDR1 and CDR2 (germline): MNHEY, SVGEGT. The CDR3 has 15 amino acids. V lost 0 bases to trimming and J lost 6 bases; unmatched junction nucleotides: 4. In DNA form, the CDR3 reads TGTGCCAGCAGTTACTCAGCAGGGGGCGGTCAGCCCCAGCATTTT. It encodes CASSYSAGGGQPQHF.

This chain links TRBV5-8 with TRBJ1-6; tentative D call: TRBD1 (6 bases). The CDR3 length is 15 residues. Trimming stripped 0 bases from V and 10 bases from J, with 14 bases between. Looked up from germline, CDR1 is SGHTS and CDR2 is YDEGEE. The CDR3 nucleotides read TGTGCCAGCAGCTTGGGTAATACAGGGCACTCACCCCTCCACTTT. This translates into CASSLGNTGHSPLHF.

This rearrangement joins TRBV24-1 to TRBJ2-1, with 7 bases that match TRBD1. Germline V gene data show CDR1 as KGHDR and CDR2 as SFDVKD. The V segment lost 7 bases and the J segment 0 bases; nucleotides outside the gene matches: 11. This CDR3 comprises 17 residues. Here the CDR3 reads CATSPGQTKSSYNEQFF. The CDR3 bases are TGTGCCACCAGCCCGGGACAGACTAAGAGCTCCTACAATGAGCAGTTCTTC.

The chain joins TRBV4-1 to TRBJ1-6; D is unclear. The germline V and J ends were trimmed by 0 bases and 10 bases, with 10 bases remaining between them. Germline V gene sequence: CDR1 MGHRA, CDR2 YSYEKL. This CDR3 has 14 residues. In nucleotides, the CDR3 is TGCGCCAGCAGCCAAGATGCGATCAGCTCACCCCTCCACTTT. As protein: CASSQDAISSPLHF.

The chain recombines TRBV29-1 with TRBJ2-5; perhaps D is TRBD1 or TRBD2 (6 bases each). V lost 7 bases to trimming and J lost 5 bases, with 14 bases between them. This CDR3 has 12 amino acids. Germline values: CDR1 SQVTM, CDR2 ANQGSEA. Here the CDR3 reads CSADGGPETQYF. In DNA, the CDR3 is TGCAGCGCCGATGGGGGGCCGGAGACCCAGTACTTC.

CDR3 DNA sequence: TGTGCCATCAGCCAGGGACAGGCCCTTTCTGGGGCCAACGTCCTGACTTTC. It is translated as CAISQGQALSGANVLTF. The gene calls are TRBV10-3 and TRBJ2-6, with 8 positions matching TRBD1. The CDR3 consists of 17 residues. Germline CDR1 reads ENHRY; CDR2 reads SYGVKD. Losses at the gene ends were 6 bases for V and 1 base for J; bases not matched to a gene: 8.

The gene calls are TRBV7-8 and TRBJ1-3; 7 nucleotides match TRBD1. With 5 bases clipped from V and 7 bases from J, the junction kept 14 bases outside the gene matches. Germline V CDR1 and CDR2: SGHVS, FQNEAQ. CDR3 size: 16 residues. The CDR3 nucleotides are TGTGCCAGCAGCCCCAGGGGGGATAATAAGGACAACACCATATATTTT. Amino acids: CASSPRGDNKDNTIYF.

This clone was observed a few times. The chain has TRBV12-3 or TRBV12-4 and TRBJ2-3; D possibly corresponds to TRBD2 (7 bases). V lost 5 bases, J lost 5 bases, and 11 bases lay in between. The CDR3 contains 13 residues. CDR3 sequence reads: CASSRGAIDTQYF. DNA for the CDR3: TGTGCCAGCAGTCGGGGGGCGATAGATACGCAGTATTTT.

The rearrangement joins TRBV27 to TRBJ2-7; tentative D call: TRBD1 (6 bases). Germline assignment: CDR1 MNHEY and CDR2 SMNVEV (reference sequence). Between the trimmed V and J ends, which lost 5 bases and 2 bases, there was a span of 13 bases. This CDR3 is built from 14 residues. CDR3 bases: TGTGCCAGCAGTCCCGGGACAACGCCCTACGAGCAGTACTTC. Translation gives CASSPGTTPYEQYF.

V gene TRBV5-6 combines with J gene TRBJ1-1, with D perhaps matching TRBD1 (5 bases). The germline V gene encodes CDR1 SGHDT and CDR2 YYEEEE. The CDR3 is 14 residues long. The V gene lost 5 bases and the J gene lost 4 bases, with 15 bases spanning the gap. CDR3 sequence reads: CASSTGPGGTEAFF. The CDR3 coding sequence is TGTGCCAGCAGTACCGGGCCGGGGGGCACTGAAGCTTTCTTT.

The chain recombines TRBV11-2 with TRBJ2-7; 8 nucleotides match TRBD2. In germline, CDR1 is SGHAT, CDR2 FQNNGV. This CDR3 is built from 15 residues. V lost 5 bases to trimming and J lost 4 bases; unmatched junction nucleotides: 10. In DNA, the CDR3 is TGTGCCAGCAGCATTGCTACGGGGGGGACTTACGAGCAGTACTTC. This gives the protein CASSIATGGTYEQYF.

J is TRBJ1-5 and V is TRBV12-5; 9 nucleotides match TRBD1. This CDR3 contains 15 residues. CDR1 is LGHNT and CDR2 is FRNRAP in the germline V gene. J was trimmed by 5 bases and V by 5 bases; bases with no gene match: 7. The CDR3 bases are TGTGCTAGTGGTCGGACAGGGGAGGGTGATCAGCCCCAGCATTTT. Translated, it gives CASGRTGEGDQPQHF.

The V and J genes are TRBV11-2 and TRBJ1-4, with D maybe TRBD1 (6 bases). The V and J ends lost 3 bases and 4 bases respectively, with 12 bases between them. Germline V gene sequence: CDR1 SGHAT, CDR2 FQNNGV. CDR3 length: 15 amino acids. The CDR3 is CASSFQGRGNEKLFF. CDR3 nucleotide sequence: TGTGCCAGCAGCTTTCAGGGGCGAGGTAATGAAAAACTGTTTTTT.

The rearrangement links TRBV7-9 to TRBJ1-2; D is perhaps TRBD1 (5 bases). The CDR3 loop spans 13 amino acids. V was pared by 2 bases and J by 4 bases, with 8 bases between. The germline V gene has CDR1 SEHNR and CDR2 FQNEAQ (reference sequence). The CDR3 DNA sequence: TGTGCCAGCAGCTTACCGGGGACCTATGGCTACACCTTC. Translation gives CASSLPGTYGYTF. Looking up the rest from reference TRBV7-9 and TRBJ1-2 gives the full variable domain: DTGVSQNPRHKITKRGQNVTFRCDPISEHNRLYWYRQTLGQGPEFLTYFQNEAQLEKSRLLSDRFSAERPKGSFSTLEIQRTEQGDSAMYLCASSLPGTYGYTFGSGTRLTVV.

The chain is built from TRBV27 and TRBJ2-1; TRBD2 aligns across 9 bases. V shed 2 bases, J shed 7 bases, and the junction held 0 bases outside the gene matches. CDR3 length: 13 amino acids. From germline, CDR1 is MNHEY and CDR2 SMNVEV (reference sequence). CDR3 amino acids: CASSLLAGNEQFF. CDR3 in DNA: TGTGCCAGCAGTTTACTAGCGGGGAATGAGCAGTTCTTC.

V usage is TRBV4-2 and J usage is TRBJ1-6; no clear D gene. The CDR3 length is 16 residues. Trimming pared 0 bases from V and 7 bases from J, leaving 13 bases between. The germline gives CDR1 LGHNA, CDR2 YNFKEQ. The CDR3 bases are TGTGCCAGCAGCCAAGATCCGGCTGGGATGAATTCACCCCTCCACTTT. It specifies CASSQDPAGMNSPLHF.

The CDR3 region has the DNA TGTGCCAGCAGCTTTATTGACAGGGAGGAAGATGAAAAACTGTTTTTT. This translates into CASSFIDREEDEKLFF. The V and J genes are TRBV7-6 and TRBJ1-4; 7 nucleotides align to TRBD1. The CDR3 is 16 amino acids. The germline V gene has CDR1 SGHVS and CDR2 FNYEAQ. V was pared by 3 bases and J by 6 bases, with 10 bases of the junction left unmatched.

V usage is TRBV29-1 and J usage is TRBJ2-3; TRBD1 matches 7 bases. V lost 0 bases to trimming and J lost 4 bases; unmatched junction nucleotides: 7. CDR1 is SQVTM and CDR2 is ANQGSEA in the germline V gene. CDR3 length equals 15 residues. CDR3 residues: CSVEDYTGDPDTQYF. The DNA for the CDR3 is TGCAGCGTTGAAGATTACACAGGGGATCCAGATACGCAGTATTTT.

The chain uses TRBV9 and TRBJ2-1; possibly TRBD2 for D (5 bases). CDR3 length equals 15 residues. With 0 bases removed from V and 7 bases from J, the gap between germline ends came to 14 bases. Germline CDR1 is SGDLS and CDR2 is YYNGEE. The CDR3 nucleotides are TGTGCCAGCAGCGTAGAACTAGGAAGTAGGAATGAGCAGTTCTTC. Its protein product is CASSVELGSRNEQFF.

V gene TRBV5-4 combines with J gene TRBJ1-2; a possible D gene is TRBD1 (6 bases). The length of the CDR3 is 12 residues. V shed 0 bases and J shed 6 bases, with 6 bases lying between them. Looked up from germline, CDR1 is SGHNT and CDR2 is YYREEE (reference sequence). The CDR3 protein is CASSLAGDGYTF. The CDR3 DNA follows: TGTGCCAGCAGCTTGGCAGGGGATGGCTACACCTTC.

The gene calls are TRBV14 and TRBJ1-2, with TRBD1 as a possible D gene (6 bases). V was shortened by 4 bases and J by 1 base, with 13 bases between the two germline ends. The CDR3 is made up of 15 amino acids. The germline V gene encodes CDR1 SGHDN and CDR2 FVKESK. The CDR3 region is CASSRWDTGNYGYTF. The CDR3 DNA reads TGTGCCAGCAGCCGTTGGGACACCGGTAACTATGGCTACACCTTC.